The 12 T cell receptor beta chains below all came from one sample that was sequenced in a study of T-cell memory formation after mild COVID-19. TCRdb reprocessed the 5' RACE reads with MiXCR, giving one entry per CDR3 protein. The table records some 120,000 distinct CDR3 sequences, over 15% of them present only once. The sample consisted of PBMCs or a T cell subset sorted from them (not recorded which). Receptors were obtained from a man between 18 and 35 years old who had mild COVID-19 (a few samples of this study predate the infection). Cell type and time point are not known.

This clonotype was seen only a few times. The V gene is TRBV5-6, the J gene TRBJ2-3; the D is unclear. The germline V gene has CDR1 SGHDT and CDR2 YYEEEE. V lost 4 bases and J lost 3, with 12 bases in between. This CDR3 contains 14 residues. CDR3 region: CASSTRSVTDTQYF. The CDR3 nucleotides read TGTGCCAGCAGCACCCGGTCGGTGACAGATACGCAGTATTTT.

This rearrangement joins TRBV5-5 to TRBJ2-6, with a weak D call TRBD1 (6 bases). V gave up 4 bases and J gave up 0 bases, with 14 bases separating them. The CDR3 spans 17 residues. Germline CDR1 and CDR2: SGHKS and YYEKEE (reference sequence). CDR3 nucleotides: TGTGCCAGCAGCACCAGGGGTGGTACCTCTGGGGCCAACGTCCTGACTTTC. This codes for CASSTRGGTSGANVLTF.

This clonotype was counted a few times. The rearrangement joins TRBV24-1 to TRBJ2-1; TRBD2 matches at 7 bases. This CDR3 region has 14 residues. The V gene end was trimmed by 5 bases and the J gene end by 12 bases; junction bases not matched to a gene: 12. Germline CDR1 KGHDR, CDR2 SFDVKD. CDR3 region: CATSVAGVDAGQFF. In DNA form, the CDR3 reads TGTGCCACCAGTGTGGCGGGGGTAGATGCCGGGCAGTTCTTC.

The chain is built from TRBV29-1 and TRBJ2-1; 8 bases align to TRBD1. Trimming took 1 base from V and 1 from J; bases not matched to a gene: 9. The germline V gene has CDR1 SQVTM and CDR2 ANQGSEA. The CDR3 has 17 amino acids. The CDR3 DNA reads TGCAGCGTTGAAGCTATAATTGGACAGGGATCCTACAATGAGCAGTTCTTC. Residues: CSVEAIIGQGSYNEQFF.

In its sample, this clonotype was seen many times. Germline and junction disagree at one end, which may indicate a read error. The DNA for the CDR3 is TGTGCTAGCAGCTACCGACCCAACACCGGGGAGCTGTTTTTT. Translated, it gives CASSYRPNTGELFF. This chain joins TRBV7-7 and TRBJ2-2; D is ambiguous. Germline V CDR1 and CDR2: SSHAT, FNYEAQ (reference sequence). This CDR3 contains 14 residues. Supplemented by reference TRBV7-7 and TRBJ2-2, the full variable domain reads GAGVSQSPRYKVTKRGQDVTLRCDPISSHATLYWYQQALGQGPEFLTYFNYEAQPDKSGLPSDRFSAERPEGSISTLTIQRTEQRDSAMYRCASSYRPNTGELFFGEGSRLTVL.

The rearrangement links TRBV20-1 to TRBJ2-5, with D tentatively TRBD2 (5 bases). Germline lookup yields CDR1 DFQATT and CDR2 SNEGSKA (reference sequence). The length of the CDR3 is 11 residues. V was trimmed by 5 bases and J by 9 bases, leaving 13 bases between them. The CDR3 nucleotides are TGCAGTGCTTACAGCGGACCGGCCCAGTACTTC. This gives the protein CSAYSGPAQYF.

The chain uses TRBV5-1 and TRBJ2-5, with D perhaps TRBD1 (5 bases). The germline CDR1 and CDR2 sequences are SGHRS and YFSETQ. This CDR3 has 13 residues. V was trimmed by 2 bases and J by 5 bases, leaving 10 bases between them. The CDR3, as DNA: TGCGCCAGCAGCTTTTCAGGGAAGGAGACCCAGTACTTC. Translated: CASSFSGKETQYF.

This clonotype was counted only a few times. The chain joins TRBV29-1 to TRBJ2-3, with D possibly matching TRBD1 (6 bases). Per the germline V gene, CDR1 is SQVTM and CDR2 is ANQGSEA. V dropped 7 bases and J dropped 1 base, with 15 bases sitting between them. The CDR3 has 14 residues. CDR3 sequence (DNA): TGCAGCGCGAGACAGGTCCGGGGCACAGATACGCAGTATTTT. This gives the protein CSARQVRGTDTQYF.

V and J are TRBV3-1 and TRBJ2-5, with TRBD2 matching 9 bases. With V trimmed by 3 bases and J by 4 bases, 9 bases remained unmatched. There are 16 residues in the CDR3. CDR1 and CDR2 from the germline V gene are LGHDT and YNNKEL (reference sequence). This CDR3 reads CASSQMAAGGRETQYF. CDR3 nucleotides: TGTGCCAGCAGCCAGATGGCAGCGGGGGGTCGAGAGACCCAGTACTTC.

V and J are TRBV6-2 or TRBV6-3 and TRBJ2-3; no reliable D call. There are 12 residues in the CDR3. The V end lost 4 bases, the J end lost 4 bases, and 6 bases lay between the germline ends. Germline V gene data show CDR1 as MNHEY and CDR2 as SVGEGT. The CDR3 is CASSWPADTQYF. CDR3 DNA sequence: TGTGCCAGCAGTTGGCCCGCAGATACGCAGTATTTT.

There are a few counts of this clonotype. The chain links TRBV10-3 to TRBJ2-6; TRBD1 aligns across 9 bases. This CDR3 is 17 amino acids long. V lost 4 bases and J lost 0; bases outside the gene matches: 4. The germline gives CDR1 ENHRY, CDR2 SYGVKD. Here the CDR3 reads CAISAGTGNSGANVLTF. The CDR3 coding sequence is TGTGCCATCAGTGCCGGGACAGGGAACTCTGGGGCCAACGTCCTGACTTTC.

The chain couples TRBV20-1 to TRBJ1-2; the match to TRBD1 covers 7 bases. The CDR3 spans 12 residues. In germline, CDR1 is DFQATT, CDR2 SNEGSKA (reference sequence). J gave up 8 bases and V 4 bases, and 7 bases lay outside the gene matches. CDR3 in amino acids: CSATSGTVGYTF. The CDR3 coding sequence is TGCAGTGCTACTTCCGGGACAGTGGGCTACACCTTC.